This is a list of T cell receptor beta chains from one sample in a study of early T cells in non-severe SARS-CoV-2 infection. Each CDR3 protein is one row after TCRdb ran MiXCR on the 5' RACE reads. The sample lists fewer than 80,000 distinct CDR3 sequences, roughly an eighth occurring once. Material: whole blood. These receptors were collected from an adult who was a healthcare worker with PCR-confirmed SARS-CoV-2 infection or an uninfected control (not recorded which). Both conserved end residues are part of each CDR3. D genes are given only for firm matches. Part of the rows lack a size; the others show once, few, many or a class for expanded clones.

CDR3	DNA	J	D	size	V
CASSLAGTNTGELFF	TGTGCCAGCAGCTTAGCGGGGACCAACACCGGGGAGCTGTTTTTT	TRBJ2-2	-	many	TRBV7-9
CASSLHGNNEQFF	TGTGCCAGCAGTCTCCACGGGAACAATGAGCAGTTCTTC	TRBJ2-1	-	few	TRBV12-3/TRBV12-4
CASRSLAGNNEQFF	TGTGCCAGCAGATCTCTAGCGGGAAACAATGAGCAGTTCTTC	TRBJ2-1	TRBD2	few	TRBV11-2
CSARRDRGNTIYF	TGCAGTGCTAGAAGGGACCGGGGAAACACCATATATTTT	TRBJ1-3	-	-	TRBV20-1
CASTPPGGADEQFF	TGTGCCAGCACTCCGCCGGGCGGGGCGGATGAGCAGTTCTTC	TRBJ2-1	-	few	TRBV6-5
CASSLDGAQGEQYF	TGTGCCAGCAGCTTGGACGGGGCGCAGGGGGAGCAGTACTTC	TRBJ2-7	-	many	TRBV5-6
CASRTSGGAYEQYF	TGTGCCAGCAGGACTAGCGGGGGGGCCTACGAGCAGTACTTC	TRBJ2-7	TRBD2	few	TRBV12-3/TRBV12-4
CAISERLADYEQYF	TGTGCCATCAGCGAAAGACTAGCGGACTACGAGCAGTACTTC	TRBJ2-7	TRBD2	-	TRBV10-3
CASSLGTRHTGELFF	TGTGCCAGCAGCTTAGGAACCAGACACACCGGGGAGCTGTTTTTT	TRBJ2-2	-	few	TRBV7-9
CASTYGGQGYKNYGYTF	TGTGCCAGTACGTACGGGGGACAGGGTTATAAAAACTATGGCTACACCTTC	TRBJ1-2	TRBD1	-	TRBV19
CASSRGTAPEGDPYEQYF	TGCGCCAGCAGCCGCGGGACAGCCCCGGAAGGGGATCCCTACGAGCAGTACTTC	TRBJ2-7	-	many	TRBV5-1
CASSTRPAQDSPLHF	TGCGCCAGCAGCACCAGACCCGCTCAAGATTCACCCCTCCACTTT	TRBJ1-6	-	-	TRBV5-1
CASTPTVNTEAFF	TGTGCCAGCACCCCGACAGTGAACACTGAAGCTTTCTTT	TRBJ1-1	-	-	TRBV19
CASGPLLGPYEQYF	TGTGCCAGCGGTCCCCTCTTGGGCCCCTACGAGCAGTACTTC	TRBJ2-7	-	many	TRBV12-3/TRBV12-4
CASSLALRGDIYEQYF	TGTGCCAGCAGCTTAGCGCTAAGGGGGGACATCTACGAGCAGTACTTC	TRBJ2-7	-	-	TRBV7-2
CATHKEEDYGYTF	TGTGCCACACATAAAGAGGAAGACTATGGCTACACCTTC	TRBJ1-2	-	-	TRBV10-3
CASSLVGARDLVRDTQYF	TGTGCCAGCAGCTTAGTGGGGGCCCGAGACCTGGTAAGAGATACGCAGTATTTT	TRBJ2-3	-	medium-sized	TRBV7-8
CATKTRGDTDTQYF	TGTGCCACCAAAACCCGGGGCGACACAGATACGCAGTATTTT	TRBJ2-3	-	many	TRBV6-4
CASSPSGSRYEQYF	TGTGCCAGCAGCCCAAGCGGGAGCAGATACGAGCAGTACTTC	TRBJ2-7	TRBD2	-	TRBV7-2
CASSPYIRGGDYGYTF	TGCGCCAGCAGCCCTTACATTAGGGGGGGAGACTATGGCTACACCTTC	TRBJ1-2	-	-	TRBV4-3
CSARPGASTDTQYF	TGCAGTGCCAGACCTGGAGCTAGCACAGATACGCAGTATTTT	TRBJ2-3	-	many	TRBV20-1
CASSPPRPNNEQFF	TGTGCCAGCTCACCACCGAGACCTAACAATGAGCAGTTCTTC	TRBJ2-1	-	many	TRBV18
CANQPRDSQETQYF	TGTGCCAACCAGCCCCGGGACAGCCAAGAGACCCAGTACTTC	TRBJ2-5	TRBD1	-	TRBV2
CASRFTADTEAFF	TGTGCCAGCAGATTCACAGCCGACACTGAAGCTTTCTTT	TRBJ1-1	-	many	TRBV3-1
CSAGVPGRYYEQYF	TGCAGTGCCGGTGTTCCGGGACGGTACTACGAGCAGTACTTC	TRBJ2-7	-	-	TRBV20-1
CASSEVDKYNEQFF	TGTGCCAGCAGTGAAGTGGACAAGTACAATGAGCAGTTCTTC	TRBJ2-1	-	many	TRBV6-1
CASSVGTHNEQFF	TGTGCCAGCAGCGTCGGGACACACAATGAGCAGTTCTTC	TRBJ2-1	-	few	TRBV9
CASSQTERINYGYTF	TGTGCCAGCAGCCAGACAGAGAGGATTAACTATGGCTACACCTTC	TRBJ1-2	-	many	TRBV5-4
CASSSGTGDTEAFF	TGTGCCAGCAGCTCCGGGACAGGGGACACTGAAGCTTTCTTT	TRBJ1-1	TRBD1	few	TRBV11-2
CASSLTGENIQYF	TGTGCCAGCAGCTTAACAGGCGAAAACATTCAGTACTTC	TRBJ2-4	-	-	TRBV5-6
CASSLGDGTGRTDTQYF	TGTGCCAGCAGCTTAGGTGATGGGACAGGGCGCACAGATACGCAGTATTTT	TRBJ2-3	TRBD1	-	TRBV11-2
CATIGGPGEPQHF	TGTGCCACTATAGGGGGACCGGGAGAGCCCCAGCATTTT	TRBJ1-5	-	many	TRBV10-3
CASREIIGGYTF	TGTGCCAGCAGGGAAATTATAGGGGGCTACACCTTC	TRBJ1-2	-	many	TRBV12-3/TRBV12-4
CASSASTGDYEQYF	TGTGCCAGCAGCGCTTCGACAGGCGACTACGAGCAGTACTTC	TRBJ2-7	-	medium-sized	TRBV9
CASSQVPPRGYTF	TGCGCCAGCAGCCAAGTCCCCCCGCGTGGCTACACCTTC	TRBJ1-2	-	-	TRBV4-1
CSVEAGGYNEQFF	TGCAGCGTTGAAGCTGGCGGGTACAATGAGCAGTTCTTC	TRBJ2-1	-	few	TRBV29-1
CASSRRGNEKLFF	TGCGCCAGCAGTCGCAGGGGTAATGAAAAACTGTTTTTT	TRBJ1-4	-	many	TRBV10-1
CASSLDGNSYNEQFF	TGTGCCAGCAGCTTAGACGGGAACTCCTACAATGAGCAGTTCTTC	TRBJ2-1	-	many	TRBV7-2
CASSQSERGFKGELFF	TGTGCCAGCAGCCAATCGGAAAGGGGCTTCAAAGGGGAGCTGTTTTTT	TRBJ2-2	-	many	TRBV3-1
CAVPRGDTQYF	TGTGCCGTCCCTCGGGGGGATACGCAGTATTTT	TRBJ2-3	-	many	TRBV2
CGGRGSYGYTF	TGCGGAGGAAGAGGATCCTATGGCTACACCTTC	TRBJ1-2	-	many	TRBV29-1
CASSRSSRALLTNGYTF	TGTGCCAGCAGTCGGTCGAGTCGGGCCCTTCTTACTAATGGCTACACCTTC	TRBJ1-2	-	many	TRBV27
CASSLAGNSPLHF	TGTGCCAGCAGCTTAGCCGGGAATTCACCCCTCCACTTT	TRBJ1-6	-	many	TRBV7-2
CASSLAQGPYEQYF	TGCGCCAGCAGCTTGGCGCAGGGCCCCTACGAGCAGTACTTC	TRBJ2-7	-	-	TRBV5-1
CASSERDRRNTEAFF	TGTGCCAGCAGTGAAAGGGACAGGCGGAACACTGAAGCTTTCTTT	TRBJ1-1	TRBD1	many	TRBV25-1
CASSQGFTDTQYF	TGCGCCAGCAGCCAAGGCTTCACAGATACGCAGTATTTT	TRBJ2-3	-	few	TRBV4-3
CAISEHAYGYTF	TGTGCCATCAGTGAACACGCCTATGGCTACACCTTC	TRBJ1-2	-	-	TRBV10-3
CASSRDSIPQETQYF	TGTGCCAGCAGTCGGGACAGCATACCCCAAGAGACCCAGTACTTC	TRBJ2-5	TRBD1	few	TRBV11-2
CASSEGDLSSYEQYF	TGTGCCAGCAGCGAGGGGGACTTGAGCTCCTACGAGCAGTACTTC	TRBJ2-7	-	few	TRBV2